One and the same sample provided the 26 T cell receptor beta chains below, sequenced in a study of early T cells in non-severe SARS-CoV-2 infection. TCRdb independently ran MiXCR on the 5' RACE reads; one entry per CDR3 protein. The table includes about 59,000 distinct CDR3 sequences, about 13% detected once. The sequencing used whole blood, collected at baseline. Receptor source: an adult who was a healthcare worker with PCR-confirmed SARS-CoV-2 infection or an uninfected control (not recorded which).

Comment on this clonotype: Being one base from a much bigger clone, this may be a read error. The chain links TRBV4-1 to TRBJ2-7; D is ambiguous. From germline, CDR1 is MGHRA and CDR2 YSYEKL. The CDR3 sequence is 13 residues long. The CDR3 reads CASSLEASYKQYF. The CDR3 nucleotides read TGCGCCAGCAGCCTCGAGGCCTCCTACAAGCAGTACTTC.

The V gene is TRBV9, the J gene TRBJ2-7; D is uncertain. Per the germline V gene, CDR1 is SGDLS and CDR2 is YYNGEE. Trimming removed 4 bases from V and 6 bases from J, with 11 bases in between. This CDR3 contains 12 residues. CDR3 sequence reads: CASSFGRGEQYF. CDR3 DNA sequence: TGTGCCAGCAGCTTCGGACGAGGCGAGCAGTACTTC.

This clonotype was observed many times. The chain is built from TRBV28 and TRBJ1-4; 8 nucleotides match TRBD1. There are 14 residues in the CDR3. V lost 6 bases to trimming and J lost 8 bases; unmatched junction nucleotides: 8. Germline V lookup: CDR1 MDHEN, CDR2 SYDVKM. CDR3 sequence reads: CASSQTGQAEKLFF. Here the CDR3 DNA reads TGTGCCAGCAGCCAAACGGGACAGGCAGAAAAACTGTTTTTT.

Written as DNA, the CDR3 is TGTGCCAGTGGAGCCGGGGGTCCCTACGAGCAGTACTTC. Translation: CASGAGGPYEQYF. The V gene is TRBV19, the J gene TRBJ2-7, with TRBD2 as a possible D gene (6 bases). CDR1 is LNHDA and CDR2 is SQIVND in the germline V gene (reference sequence). The CDR3 sequence is 13 residues long. Trimming took 8 bases from V and 2 from J, leaving 13 bases between them.

This chain connects TRBV19 to TRBJ2-1, with TRBD2 matching over 10 bases. The CDR3 is made up of 15 amino acids. After removal of 5 bases from V and 6 bases from J, the junction contained 7 bases not matched to a gene. Germline V gene lookup returns CDR1 LNHDA and CDR2 SQIVND (reference sequence). CDR3 nucleotides: TGTGCCAGTAGTGCCAGCGGGAGGGCCGGCAATGAGCAGTTCTTC. Amino acids: CASSASGRAGNEQFF.

There are a few counts of this clonotype. The V call is TRBV12-3 or TRBV12-4, the J call TRBJ1-1, with D possibly TRBD1 on 5 matching bases. The CDR3 has 14 amino acids. V lost 1 base and J 5 bases, leaving 11 bases between the germline ends. The CDR3: CASSLDWGKTEAFF. In DNA form, the CDR3 reads TGTGCCAGCAGTTTAGATTGGGGGAAGACTGAAGCTTTCTTT.

Many counts were recorded for this clonotype. The CDR3 here is CASRKEWEDTQYF. The CDR3 coding sequence is TGTGCCAGCCGAAAAGAGTGGGAAGATACGCAGTATTTT. The genes are TRBV14 and TRBJ2-3; D remains unclear. Trimming removed 8 bases at V and 5 bases at J, with 14 bases between. From germline, CDR1 is SGHDN and CDR2 FVKESK. This CDR3 contains 13 residues.

The sample holds a few counts of this clonotype. This chain connects TRBV11-3 to TRBJ2-7; D unresolved. This CDR3 comprises 14 residues. Germline CDR1 is SGHNT and CDR2 is YENEEA. V was trimmed by 5 bases and J by 2 bases, leaving 13 bases between them. The CDR3: CASSADGPTYEQYF. CDR3 in DNA: TGTGCCAGCAGCGCAGACGGACCCACCTACGAGCAGTACTTC.

This clonotype was seen only a few times. DNA for the CDR3: TGTGCCAGCAGCTTAATTGGGACAGGGGGCACAGATACGCAGTATTTT. Protein product: CASSLIGTGGTDTQYF. The chain employs TRBV7-2 and TRBJ2-3; TRBD1 aligns across 10 bases. The V gene end was trimmed by 2 bases and the J gene end by 1 base; junction bases not matched to a gene: 3. This CDR3 region has 16 residues. Germline CDR1 is SGHTA and CDR2 is FQGNSA.

The chain joins TRBV27 to TRBJ2-7; 8 nucleotides line up with TRBD2. Looked up from germline, CDR1 is MNHEY and CDR2 is SMNVEV (reference sequence). The ends lost 5 bases at V and 7 bases at J; junction bases unmatched: 10. The CDR3 spans 14 residues. In DNA, the CDR3 is TGTGCCAGCAGTCATGGAGCGGGAGAGTCGGAGCAGTACTTC. Translating it yields CASSHGAGESEQYF.

This clonotype was recorded at least ten times. The V call is TRBV2, the J call TRBJ2-5, with 10 bases fitting TRBD2. In germline, CDR1 is SNHLY, CDR2 FYNNEI. The CDR3 is 15 residues long. Losses at the gene ends were 8 bases for V and 5 bases for J; bases not matched to a gene: 11. In nucleotides, the CDR3 is TGTGCCAGCTATACCCTAGCGGGAGTTTGGGAGACCCAGTACTTC. This codes for CASYTLAGVWETQYF.

In its sample, this clonotype was seen a few times. This rearrangement joins TRBV24-1 to TRBJ2-1; either TRBD1 or TRBD2 may supply D (5 bases each). There are 11 residues in the CDR3. Germline assignment: CDR1 KGHDR and CDR2 SFDVKD. Trimming left V 9 bases short and J 7 bases short, with 9 bases between. CDR3 loop: CATAWGNEQFF. CDR3 sequence (DNA): TGTGCCACCGCTTGGGGGAATGAGCAGTTCTTC.

Of note for this clonotype: Sequence at one end of the junction differs from germline and may be a read error. This chain uses TRBV7-7 with TRBJ2-1, with 10 bases fitting TRBD2. Germline values: CDR1 SSHAT, CDR2 FNYEAQ (reference sequence). This CDR3 region has 14 residues. Here the CDR3 DNA reads TGTGCTAGCAGCCCCGGCGGACTAGCGGTTGAGCAGTTCTTC. Protein: CASSPGGLAVEQFF. Based on the CDR3 plus reference TRBV7-7 and TRBJ2-1, the full variable domain is GAGVSQSPRYKVTKRGQDVTLRCDPISSHATLYWYQQALGQGPEFLTYFNYEAQPDKSGLPSDRFSAERPEGSISTLTIQRTEQRDSAMYRCASSPGGLAVEQFFGPGTRLTVL.

This clonotype was found many times. The CDR3 reads CASSSRADRDYEQYF. The CDR3 nucleotides read TGTGCCAGCAGCTCAAGAGCGGACAGGGACTACGAGCAGTACTTC. V gene TRBV7-9 combines with J gene TRBJ2-7; 8 nucleotides line up with TRBD1. The ends lost 4 bases at V and 3 bases at J; junction bases unmatched: 8. The CDR3 loop spans 15 amino acids. Germline values: CDR1 SEHNR, CDR2 FQNEAQ (reference sequence).

This clonotype was counted a single time. The gene calls are TRBV24-1 and TRBJ2-7; D unresolved. Trimming removed 5 bases at V and 0 bases at J, with 7 bases between. CDR1 and CDR2 (germline): KGHDR, SFDVKD. This CDR3 region has 13 residues. As DNA, the CDR3 is TGTGCCACCAGTGTAGAGAACTCCTACGAGCAGTACTTC. Encoded protein: CATSVENSYEQYF.

The chain has TRBV4-2 and TRBJ2-7; 14 nucleotides line up with TRBD2. J was trimmed by 4 bases and V by 4 bases; bases with no gene match: 3. CDR1 and CDR2 from the germline V gene are LGHNA and YNFKEQ. CDR3 length: 15 residues. Here the CDR3 DNA reads TGTGCCAGCAGCCCGACTAGCGGGGGGGCGTACGAGCAGTACTTC. Translated, it gives CASSPTSGGAYEQYF.

The genes are TRBV12-3 or TRBV12-4 and TRBJ2-3, with 8 positions matching TRBD1. Trimming removed 7 bases from V and 11 bases from J; junction bases left unmatched: 8. The CDR3 is 12 amino acids. The CDR3 loop is CASIGAGGKQYF. CDR3 in DNA: TGTGCCAGCATAGGGGCAGGGGGCAAGCAGTATTTT.

There are a few counts of this clonotype. The chain uses TRBV29-1 and TRBJ2-2; 11 bases agree with TRBD2. The trim removed 5 bases at V and 6 bases at J, leaving 2 bases unmatched. The CDR3 length is 13 residues. Germline assignment: CDR1 SQVTM and CDR2 ANQGSEA. The CDR3 loop reads CSVRGLAAGELFF. For the CDR3, the DNA is TGCAGCGTTCGGGGACTAGCGGCCGGGGAGCTGTTTTTT.

There are many counts of this clonotype. The rearrangement joins TRBV7-9 to TRBJ1-1, with 7 bases fitting TRBD1. V trimming: 8 bases; J trimming: 3 bases; junction bases outside the gene matches: 9. The CDR3 totals 14 residues. The germline V gene encodes CDR1 SEHNR and CDR2 FQNEAQ (reference sequence). This chain's CDR3 is CASRRQGMDTEAFF. CDR3 coding DNA: TGTGCCAGCCGCAGACAGGGAATGGACACTGAAGCTTTCTTT.

This clonotype was found many times. The chain uses TRBV2 and TRBJ1-3; 9 bases line up with TRBD1. The CDR3 sequence is 15 residues long. V lost 6 bases, J lost 4 bases, and 7 bases stayed unmatched. CDR1 SNHLY and CDR2 FYNNEI come from the germline V gene. The chain's CDR3 is CASSPQGAAGNTIYF. As DNA, the CDR3 is TGTGCCAGCAGCCCACAGGGGGCAGCCGGAAACACCATATATTTT.

The chain uses TRBV6-1 and TRBJ1-1, with D possibly being TRBD1 (6 bases). Germline V gene data show CDR1 as MNHNS and CDR2 as SASEGT. Trimming removed 2 bases at V and 3 bases at J, with 10 bases between. The CDR3 has 14 residues. The chain's CDR3 is CASSESWGHTEAFF. The CDR3 region has the DNA TGTGCCAGCAGTGAATCCTGGGGGCACACTGAAGCTTTCTTT.

This clonotype was seen many times. The chain employs TRBV19 and TRBJ2-3; 8 nucleotides line up with TRBD2. Germline V lookup: CDR1 LNHDA, CDR2 SQIVND (reference sequence). V was clipped by 5 bases and J by 8 bases; unmatched bases: 6. The length of the CDR3 is 13 residues. The CDR3 nucleotides are TGTGCCAGTAGTTTGACTAGCGAACGTACGCAGTATTTT. Protein sequence: CASSLTSERTQYF.

The chain combines TRBV7-9 with TRBJ1-4; weak D call: TRBD1 (5 bases). V was pared by 5 bases and J by 8 bases, with 18 bases between. Germline-derived CDR1 and CDR2 are SEHNR and FQNEAQ (reference sequence). The CDR3 has 15 residues. CDR3 region: CASSPGTVGGEKLFF. For the CDR3, the DNA is TGTGCCAGCAGCCCGGGGACCGTTGGGGGAGAAAAACTGTTTTTT.

This clonotype was seen more than once but under ten times. One end of the junction is discordant with germline, which a read error may explain. The V and J genes are TRBV18 and TRBJ2-1, with 8 positions matching TRBD2. The length of the CDR3 is 16 residues. Germline values: CDR1 KGHSH, CDR2 LQKENI. CDR3 nucleotide sequence: TGTGCCAACTCAGGACGGGGGACTAGAGGTGGAGGCGAGCAGTTCTTC. Translated: CANSGRGTRGGGEQFF.

The chain couples TRBV7-2 to TRBJ2-2, with D unclear. This CDR3 is built from 14 residues. V was shortened by 2 bases and J by 4 bases, with 8 bases between the two germline ends. CDR1 SGHTA and CDR2 FQGNSA come from the germline V gene. CDR3 DNA: TGTGCCAGCAGCTTATTCCCGGGCACCGGGGAGCTGTTTTTT. Protein sequence: CASSLFPGTGELFF.

This clonotype came up a few times. The rearrangement links TRBV20-1 to TRBJ2-5; D assignment may be TRBD1 or TRBD2 (5 bases each). Germline V gene lookup returns CDR1 DFQATT and CDR2 SNEGSKA (reference sequence). The CDR3 loop spans 15 amino acids. V was cut by 4 bases and J by 3 bases, with 18 bases left in between. CDR3 region: CSAIDPGTRKETQYF. DNA for the CDR3: TGCAGTGCTATCGATCCAGGGACCCGAAAAGAGACCCAGTACTTC.